The sequence of this T cell receptor beta chain was determined in a study of T cell responses to AZD1222 COVID-19 vaccine. Notes on the study in general: It was only 6 or 7 AZD1222 recipients who were seropositive at baseline. CD4 TCRs covered the whole spike, strongest at regions 160-218 and 743-854.

The repertoire was sequenced with immunoSEQ multiplex PCR; TCRdb's copy has only in-frame clones and lacks some. The data hold some 100,000 clones, with approximately 87% observed a single time. As to this clone: Its antigen remains unknown.

The sample consisted of peripheral blood, taken on day 0 of AZD1222 vaccination. The sequence came from an adult in good health.

The CDR3 sequence: CASSHPGQGAYEQYF. The CDR3 region has the DNA TGTGCCAGCAGCCACCCGGGACAGGGGGCCTACGAGCAGTACTTC. V usage is TRBV11-1 and J usage is TRBJ2-7; TRBD1 matches at 11 bases. The CDR3 sequence is 15 residues long. Per germline, CDR1 SGHAT and CDR2 FQDESV (reference sequence). The J segment lost 2 bases and the V segment lost 5 bases, leaving 5 bases of the junction unmatched.